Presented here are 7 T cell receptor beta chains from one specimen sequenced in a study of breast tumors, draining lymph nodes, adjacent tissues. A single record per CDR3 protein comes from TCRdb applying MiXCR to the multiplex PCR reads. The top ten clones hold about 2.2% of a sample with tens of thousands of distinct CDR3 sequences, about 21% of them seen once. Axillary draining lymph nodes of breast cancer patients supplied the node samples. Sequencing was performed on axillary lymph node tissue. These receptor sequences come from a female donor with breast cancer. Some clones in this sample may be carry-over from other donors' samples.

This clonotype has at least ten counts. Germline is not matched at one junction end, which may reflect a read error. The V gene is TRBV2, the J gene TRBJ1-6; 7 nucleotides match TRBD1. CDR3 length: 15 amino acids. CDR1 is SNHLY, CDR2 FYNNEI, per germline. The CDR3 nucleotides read TGTGCCAGCAGGCCCCAGGAGGGGGCTGGTTCACCCCTCTACTTT. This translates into CASRPQEGAGSPLYF.

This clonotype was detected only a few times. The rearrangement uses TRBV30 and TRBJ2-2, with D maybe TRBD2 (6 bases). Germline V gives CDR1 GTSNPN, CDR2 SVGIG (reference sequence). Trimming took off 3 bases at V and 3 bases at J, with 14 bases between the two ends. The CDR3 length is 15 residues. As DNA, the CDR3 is TGTGCCTGGAGCGCACTAGGGAGGTACACCGGGGAGCTGTTTTTT. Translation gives CAWSALGRYTGELFF.

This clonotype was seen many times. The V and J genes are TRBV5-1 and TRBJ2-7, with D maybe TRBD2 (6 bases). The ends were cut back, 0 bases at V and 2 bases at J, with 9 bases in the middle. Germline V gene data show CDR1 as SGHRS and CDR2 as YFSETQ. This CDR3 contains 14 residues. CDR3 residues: CASSLGDSAYEQYF. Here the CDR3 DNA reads TGCGCCAGCAGCTTGGGGGACTCTGCCTACGAGCAGTACTTC.

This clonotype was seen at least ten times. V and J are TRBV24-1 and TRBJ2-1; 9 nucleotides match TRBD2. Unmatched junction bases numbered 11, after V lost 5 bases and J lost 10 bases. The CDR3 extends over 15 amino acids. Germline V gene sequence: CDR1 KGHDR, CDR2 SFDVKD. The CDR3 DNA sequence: TGTGCCACCAGTGGAGTGAGCGGGAGGCCGGGGGAGCAGTTCTTC. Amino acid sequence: CATSGVSGRPGEQFF.

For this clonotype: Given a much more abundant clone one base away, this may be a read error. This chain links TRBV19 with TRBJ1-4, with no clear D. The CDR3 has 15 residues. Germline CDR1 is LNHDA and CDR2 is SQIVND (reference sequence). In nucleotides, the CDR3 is TGTGACAGTAGTATAGGATCAGGTTTTAATGAAAAACTGTTTTTT. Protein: CDSSIGSGFNEKLFF.

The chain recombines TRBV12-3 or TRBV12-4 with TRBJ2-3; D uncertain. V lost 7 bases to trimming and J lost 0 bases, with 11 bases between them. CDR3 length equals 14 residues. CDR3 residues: CASTRSSSTDTQYF. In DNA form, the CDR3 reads TGTGCCAGCACTAGATCATCTAGCACAGATACGCAGTATTTT.

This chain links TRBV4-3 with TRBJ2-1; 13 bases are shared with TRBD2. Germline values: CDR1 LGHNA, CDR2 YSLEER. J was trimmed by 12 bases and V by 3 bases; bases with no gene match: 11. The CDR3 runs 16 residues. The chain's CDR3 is CASSHPGTSGDLVQFF. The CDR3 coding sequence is TGCGCCAGCAGCCATCCCGGGACTAGCGGGGATTTAGTGCAGTTCTTC.